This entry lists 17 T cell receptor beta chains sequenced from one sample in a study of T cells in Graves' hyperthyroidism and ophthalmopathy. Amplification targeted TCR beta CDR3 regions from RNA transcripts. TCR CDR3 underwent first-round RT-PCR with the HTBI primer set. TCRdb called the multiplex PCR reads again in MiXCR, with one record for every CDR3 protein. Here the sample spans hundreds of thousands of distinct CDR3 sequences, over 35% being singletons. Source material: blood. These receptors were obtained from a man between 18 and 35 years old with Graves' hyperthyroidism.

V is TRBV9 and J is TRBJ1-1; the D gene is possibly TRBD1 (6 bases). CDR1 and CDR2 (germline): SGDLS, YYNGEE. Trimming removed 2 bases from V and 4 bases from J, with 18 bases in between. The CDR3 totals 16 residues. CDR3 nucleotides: TGTGCCAGCAGCGTTAGCGGAACAGGGTCGGTCACTGAAGCTTTCTTT. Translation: CASSVSGTGSVTEAFF.

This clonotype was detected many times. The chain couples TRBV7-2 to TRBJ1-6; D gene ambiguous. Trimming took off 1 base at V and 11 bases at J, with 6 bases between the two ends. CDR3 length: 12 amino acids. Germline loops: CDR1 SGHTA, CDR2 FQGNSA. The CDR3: CASSLDGAPLHF. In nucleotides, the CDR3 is TGTGCCAGCAGCTTAGATGGGGCACCCCTCCACTTT.

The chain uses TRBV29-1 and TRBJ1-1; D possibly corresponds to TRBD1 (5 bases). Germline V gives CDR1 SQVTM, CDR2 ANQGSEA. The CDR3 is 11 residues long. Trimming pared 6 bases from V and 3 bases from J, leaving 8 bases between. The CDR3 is CSVGVYTEAFF. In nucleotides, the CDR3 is TGCAGCGTAGGGGTCTACACTGAAGCTTTCTTT. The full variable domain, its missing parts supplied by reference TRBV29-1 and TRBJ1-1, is SAVISQKPSRDICQRGTSLTIQCQVDSQVTMMFWYRQQPGQSLTLIATANQGSEATYESGFVIDKFPISRPNLTFSTLTVSNMSPEDSSIYLCSVGVYTEAFFGQGTRLTVV.

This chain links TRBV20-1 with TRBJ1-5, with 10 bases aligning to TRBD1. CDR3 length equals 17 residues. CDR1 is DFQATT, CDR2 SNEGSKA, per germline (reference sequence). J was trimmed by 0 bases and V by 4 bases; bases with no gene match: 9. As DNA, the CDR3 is TGCAGTGCTAAAGAGGGACAGGGGATGAGTAGCAATCAGCCCCAGCATTTT. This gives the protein CSAKEGQGMSSNQPQHF.

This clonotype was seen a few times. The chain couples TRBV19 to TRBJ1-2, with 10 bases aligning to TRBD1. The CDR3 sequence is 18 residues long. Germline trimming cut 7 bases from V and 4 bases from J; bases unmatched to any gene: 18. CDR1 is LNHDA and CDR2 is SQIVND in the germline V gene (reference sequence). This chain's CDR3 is CASITSPSGTGASYGYTF. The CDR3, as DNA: TGTGCCAGTATCACCTCACCCTCCGGGACAGGGGCCTCCTATGGCTACACCTTC.

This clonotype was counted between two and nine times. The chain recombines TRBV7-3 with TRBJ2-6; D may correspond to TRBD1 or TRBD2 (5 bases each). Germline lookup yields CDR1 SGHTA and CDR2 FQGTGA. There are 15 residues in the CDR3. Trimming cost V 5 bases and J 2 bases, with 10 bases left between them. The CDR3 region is CASSPGDPGANVLTF. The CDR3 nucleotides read TGTGCCAGCAGCCCTGGGGACCCTGGGGCCAACGTCCTGACTTTC.

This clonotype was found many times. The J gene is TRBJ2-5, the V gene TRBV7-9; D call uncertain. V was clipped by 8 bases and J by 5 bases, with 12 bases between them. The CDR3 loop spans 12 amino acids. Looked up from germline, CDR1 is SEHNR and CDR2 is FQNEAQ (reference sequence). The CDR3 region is CASSAVGETQYF. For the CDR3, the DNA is TGTGCCAGCTCTGCGGTAGGGGAGACCCAGTACTTC.

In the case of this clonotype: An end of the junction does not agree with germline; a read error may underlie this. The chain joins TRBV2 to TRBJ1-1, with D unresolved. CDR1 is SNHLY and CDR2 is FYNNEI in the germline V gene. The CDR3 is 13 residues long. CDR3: CACSVRVNTEAFF. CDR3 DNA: TGTGCCTGCAGCGTTAGAGTGAACACTGAAGCTTTCTTT.

CDR3 residues: CASSWGTSGSEAFF. The DNA for the CDR3 is TGTGCCAGCAGTTGGGGGACGAGCGGGAGTGAAGCTTTCTTT. The genes are TRBV12-3 or TRBV12-4 and TRBJ1-1; D may be TRBD1 (5 bases). Trimming cost V 4 bases and J 7 bases, with 16 bases left between them. The length of the CDR3 is 14 residues.

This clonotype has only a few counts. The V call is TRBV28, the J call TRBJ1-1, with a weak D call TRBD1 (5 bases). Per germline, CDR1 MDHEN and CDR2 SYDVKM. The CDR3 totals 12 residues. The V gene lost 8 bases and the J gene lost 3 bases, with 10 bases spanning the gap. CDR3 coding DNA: TGTGCCAGCCGGGACGAGGACACTGAAGCTTTCTTT. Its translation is CASRDEDTEAFF.

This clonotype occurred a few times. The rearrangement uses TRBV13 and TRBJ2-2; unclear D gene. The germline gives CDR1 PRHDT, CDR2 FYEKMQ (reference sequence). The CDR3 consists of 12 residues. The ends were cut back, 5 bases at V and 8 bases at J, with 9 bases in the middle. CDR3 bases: TGTGCCAGCAGCCCGAAACCAGGGGAGCTGTTTTTT. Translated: CASSPKPGELFF. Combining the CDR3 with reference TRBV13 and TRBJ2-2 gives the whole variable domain AAGVIQSPRHLIKEKRETATLKCYPIPRHDTVYWYQQGPGQDPQFLISFYEKMQSDKGSIPDRFSAQQFSDYHSELNMSSLELGDSALYFCASSPKPGELFFGEGSRLTVL.

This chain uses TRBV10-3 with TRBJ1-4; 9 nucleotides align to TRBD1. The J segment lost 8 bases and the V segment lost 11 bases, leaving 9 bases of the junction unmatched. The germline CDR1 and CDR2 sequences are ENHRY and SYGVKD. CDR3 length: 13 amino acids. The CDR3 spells CAAGQGSDEKLFF. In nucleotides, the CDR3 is TGTGCCGCCGGACAGGGGAGTGACGAAAAACTGTTTTTT.

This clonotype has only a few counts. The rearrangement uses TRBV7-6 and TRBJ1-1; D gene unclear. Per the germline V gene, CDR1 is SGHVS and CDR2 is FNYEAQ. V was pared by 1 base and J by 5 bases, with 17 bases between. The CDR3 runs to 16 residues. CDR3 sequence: CASSLEVLGGNTEAFF. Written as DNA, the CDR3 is TGTGCCAGCAGCTTAGAAGTCCTAGGAGGGAATACTGAAGCTTTCTTT.

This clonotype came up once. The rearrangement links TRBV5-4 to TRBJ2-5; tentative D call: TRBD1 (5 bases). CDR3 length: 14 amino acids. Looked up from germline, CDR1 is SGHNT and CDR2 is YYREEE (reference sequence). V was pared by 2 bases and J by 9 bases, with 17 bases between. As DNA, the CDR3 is TGTGCCAGCAGCTTTCAGGGCGCAAATCAACCCCAGTACTTC. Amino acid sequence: CASSFQGANQPQYF. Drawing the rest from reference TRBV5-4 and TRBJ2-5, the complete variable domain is ETGVTQSPTHLIKTRGQQVTLRCSSQSGHNTVSWYQQALGQGPQFIFQYYREEENGRGNFPPRFSGLQFPNYSSELNVNALELDDSALYLCASSFQGANQPQYFGPGTRLLVL.

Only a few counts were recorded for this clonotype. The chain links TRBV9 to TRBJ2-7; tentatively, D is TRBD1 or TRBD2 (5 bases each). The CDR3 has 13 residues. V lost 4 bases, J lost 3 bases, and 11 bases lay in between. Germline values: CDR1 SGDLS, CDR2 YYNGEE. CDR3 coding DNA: TGTGCCAGCAGCCGCGAGGGGATCTACGAGCAGTACTTC. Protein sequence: CASSREGIYEQYF.

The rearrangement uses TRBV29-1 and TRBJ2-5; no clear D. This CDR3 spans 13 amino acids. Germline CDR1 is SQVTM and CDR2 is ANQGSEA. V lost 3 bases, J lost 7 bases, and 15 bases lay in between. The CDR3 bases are TGCAGCGTTGAGACGTTTGGGAAGGCGACCCAGTACTTC. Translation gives CSVETFGKATQYF.

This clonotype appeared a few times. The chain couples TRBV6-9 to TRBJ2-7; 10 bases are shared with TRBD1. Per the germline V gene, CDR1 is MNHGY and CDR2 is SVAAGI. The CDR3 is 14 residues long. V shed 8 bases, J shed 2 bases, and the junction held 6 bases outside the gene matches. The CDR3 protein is CASGDRGTTYEQYF. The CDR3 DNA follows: TGTGCCAGCGGGGACAGGGGCACGACCTACGAGCAGTACTTC.